The 30 T cell receptor beta chains below were found in one sample sequenced in a study of blood T cell repertoires in COVID-19. This table comes from immunoSEQ multiplex PCR, and its TCRdb copy is limited to in-frame clones, with some not included. Here the sample spans approximately 300,000 clones, about 88% being singletons. Sequencing was carried out using PBMCs or T cells enriched from blood (not recorded which). Source of these receptors: a man in his sixties who had recovered from COVID-19.

This clone came up once. The chain has TRBV18 and TRBJ1-4, with D perhaps matching TRBD1 (6 bases). CDR1 and CDR2 (germline): KGHSH, LQKENI. V gave up 6 bases and J gave up 2 bases, with 22 bases separating them. The CDR3 has 18 amino acids. This CDR3 reads CASSQQGGSAGTNEKLFF. Written as DNA, the CDR3 is TGTGCCAGCTCTCAACAAGGGGGATCCGCCGGGACTAATGAAAAACTGTTTTTT.

This sequence joins TRBV7-2 and TRBJ2-7; 8 nucleotides match TRBD1. The germline CDR1 and CDR2 sequences are SGHTA and FQGNSA. V gave up 5 bases and J gave up 2 bases; unmatched junction bases: 5. This CDR3 comprises 14 residues. CDR3 nucleotides: TGTGCCAGCAGCCCCTCGACAGGGGCCTACGAGCAGTACTTC. Amino acid sequence: CASSPSTGAYEQYF. The full variable domain, completed using reference TRBV7-2 and TRBJ2-7, is GAGVSQSPSNKVTEKGKDVELRCDPISGHTALYWYRQSLGQGLEFLIYFQGNSAPDKSGLPSDRFSAERTGGSVSTLTIQRTQQEDSAVYLCASSPSTGAYEQYFGPGTRLTVT.

This clone appeared a few times. The chain combines TRBV24-1 with TRBJ2-7, with D perhaps TRBD1 (6 bases). CDR1 and CDR2 (germline): KGHDR, SFDVKD. With 5 bases removed from V and 6 bases from J, the gap between germline ends came to 13 bases. This CDR3 has 13 residues. Here the CDR3 reads CATSGPGVREQYF. The CDR3 DNA is TGTGCCACCAGTGGGCCAGGGGTACGCGAGCAGTACTTC.

The rearrangement links TRBV3-1 (or the pseudogene TRBV3-2) to TRBJ1-3; TRBD1 might be the D (6 bases). V was clipped by 0 bases and J by 11 bases, with 17 bases between them. Germline-derived CDR1 and CDR2 are LGHDT and YNNKEL (reference sequence). The CDR3 contains 15 residues. Here the CDR3 DNA reads TGTGCCAGCAGCCAAGAGGGGGCACACCGGAATCCCATATATTTT. This encodes CASSQEGAHRNPIYF.

This chain links TRBV24-1 with TRBJ2-7; a weak D match, TRBD2 (7 bases). Germline V gene data show CDR1 as KGHDR and CDR2 as SFDVKD. V was clipped by 3 bases and J by 7 bases, with 12 bases between them. The CDR3 covers 13 residues. The chain's CDR3 is CATSDGGAWEQYF. CDR3 in DNA: TGTGCCACCAGTGATGGGGGGGCCTGGGAGCAGTACTTC.

The chain combines TRBV28 with TRBJ2-7; D not certain. Trimming cost V 3 bases and J 0 bases, with 6 bases left between them. The CDR3 totals 13 residues. Germline values: CDR1 MDHEN, CDR2 SYDVKM. The CDR3 is CASSFQNSYEQYF. The CDR3 DNA sequence: TGTGCCAGCAGTTTCCAGAACTCCTACGAGCAGTACTTC.

The chain links TRBV7-3 to TRBJ2-3; TRBD2 is a possible D gene (7 bases). Between the trimmed V and J ends, which lost 5 bases and 3 bases, there was a span of 24 bases. This CDR3 contains 18 residues. Germline V CDR1 and CDR2: SGHTA, FQGTGA. Here the CDR3 reads CASSPNVAGRGSTDTQYF. CDR3 coding DNA: TGTGCCAGCAGCCCCAACGTGGCGGGGAGGGGGTCGACAGATACGCAGTATTTT. Variable domain in full (rest from reference TRBV7-3 and TRBJ2-3): GAGVSQTPSNKVTEKGKYVELRCDPISGHTALYWYRQSLGQGPEFLIYFQGTGAADDSGLPNDRFFAVRPEGSVSTLKIQRTERGDSAVYLCASSPNVAGRGSTDTQYFGPGTRLTVL.

This chain joins TRBV30 and TRBJ1-3; 8 nucleotides match TRBD1. The CDR3 covers 14 residues. The germline gives CDR1 GTSNPN, CDR2 SVGIG (reference sequence). The V segment lost 2 bases and the J segment 3 bases; nucleotides outside the gene matches: 3. CDR3 amino acids: CAWSLGTGGNTIYF. CDR3 nucleotide sequence: TGTGCCTGGAGTCTCGGGACAGGTGGAAACACCATATATTTT.

In this sample, this clone turned up once. The chain employs TRBV7-9 and TRBJ2-7; 7 nucleotides match TRBD2. CDR3 length equals 17 residues. The V gene end was trimmed by 4 bases and the J gene end by 4 bases; junction bases not matched to a gene: 16. The germline V gene has CDR1 SEHNR and CDR2 FQNEAQ (reference sequence). CDR3 DNA: TGTGCCAGCAGCTACCCGGGAGGCGGGGAGAGCGTGTACGAGCAGTACTTC. Its translation is CASSYPGGGESVYEQYF.

The chain uses TRBV10-3 and TRBJ1-1, with 9 bases lining up with TRBD1. Germline V gene lookup returns CDR1 ENHRY and CDR2 SYGVKD. This CDR3 contains 14 residues. V dropped 6 bases and J dropped 0; count of bases not matched to a gene: 2. The CDR3 sequence: CAIRGQGVNTEAFF. Written as DNA, the CDR3 is TGTGCCATCAGGGGACAGGGCGTGAACACTGAAGCTTTCTTT.

The rearrangement uses TRBV5-6 and TRBJ1-3; D remains ambiguous. The CDR3 covers 14 residues. Germline CDR1 reads SGHDT; CDR2 reads YYEEEE. V lost 4 bases, J lost 0 bases, and 8 bases lay in between. The CDR3 sequence is CASSRAVSGNTIYF. The DNA of the CDR3 is TGTGCCAGCAGCCGCGCTGTCTCTGGAAACACCATATATTTT. The full variable domain, with the rest looked up from reference TRBV5-6 and TRBJ1-3, is DAGVTQSPTHLIKTRGQQVTLRCSPKSGHDTVSWYQQALGQGPQFIFQYYEEEERQRGNFPDRFSGHQFPNYSSELNVNALLLGDSALYLCASSRAVSGNTIYFGEGSWLTVV.

The V and J genes are TRBV7-3 and TRBJ2-7; TRBD2 might be the D (5 bases). CDR1 SGHTA and CDR2 FQGTGA come from the germline V gene. CDR3 length equals 13 residues. V dropped 5 bases and J dropped 7 bases, with 15 bases sitting between them. The CDR3 nucleotides are TGTGCCAGCAGCGCAGACGGGGTTGGGGAGCAGTACTTC. Protein: CASSADGVGEQYF.

The chain joins TRBV14 to TRBJ1-6; the D gene is possibly TRBD1 (6 bases). Germline CDR1 and CDR2: SGHDN and FVKESK. V lost 2 bases and J lost 0, with 8 bases in between. The CDR3 length is 16 residues. The CDR3 loop reads CASSQRDNSYNSPLHF. Here the CDR3 DNA reads TGTGCCAGCAGCCAAAGGGACAACTCCTATAATTCACCCCTCCACTTT.

The chain joins TRBV5-1 to TRBJ2-3; 10 positions match TRBD2. The V and J ends lost 1 base and 4 bases, in that order; junction bases with no gene match: 15. This CDR3 is 19 amino acids long. Germline assignment: CDR1 SGHRS and CDR2 YFSETQ. The CDR3 region is CASSLNGLEEREGADTQYF. CDR3 DNA sequence: TGCGCCAGCAGCTTGAATGGTTTAGAGGAGCGGGAGGGGGCAGATACGCAGTATTTT. Using reference TRBV5-1 and TRBJ2-3 for the parts outside the CDR3, the full variable domain is KAGVTQTPRYLIKTRGQQVTLSCSPISGHRSVSWYQQTPGQGLQFLFEYFSETQRNKGNFPGRFSGRQFSNSRSEMNVSTLELGDSALYLCASSLNGLEEREGADTQYFGPGTRLTVL.

This sequence joins TRBV19 and TRBJ2-1; possibly TRBD1 for D (6 bases). The germline V and J ends were trimmed by 6 bases and 9 bases, with 18 bases remaining between them. Germline lookup yields CDR1 LNHDA and CDR2 SQIVND (reference sequence). The length of the CDR3 is 14 residues. The CDR3, as DNA: TGTGCCAGTAGAAAGGGGGTGTTAGGGGTTGAGCAGTTCTTC. It translates to CASRKGVLGVEQFF.

As regards this clone: Other DNA sequences from this sample encode an identical CDR3 as well. This chain joins TRBV27 and TRBJ2-1; D is possibly TRBD2 (5 bases). The CDR3 is 14 residues long. CDR1 MNHEY and CDR2 SMNVEV come from the germline V gene (reference sequence). With 5 bases removed from V and 0 bases from J, the gap between germline ends came to 8 bases. The CDR3 spells CASSLSGSYNEQFF. The CDR3 DNA is TGTGCCAGCAGTCTGAGCGGCTCCTACAATGAGCAGTTCTTC.

The CDR3 here is CASTRGTGYDGYTF. The CDR3 nucleotides read TGTGCCAGTACCAGGGGGACAGGGTATGATGGCTACACCTTC. The rearrangement joins TRBV19 to TRBJ1-2; 9 bases line up with TRBD1. The CDR3 consists of 14 residues. With V trimmed by 7 bases and J by 6 bases, 9 bases remained unmatched. Germline lookup yields CDR1 LNHDA and CDR2 SQIVND (reference sequence).

This sequence joins TRBV7-9 and TRBJ2-7; unclear D gene. The CDR3 extends over 13 amino acids. The V and J ends lost 5 bases and 2 bases respectively, with 10 bases between them. Germline V lookup: CDR1 SEHNR, CDR2 FQNEAQ (reference sequence). The CDR3 protein is CASSPALTYEQYF. The CDR3 nucleotides are TGTGCCAGCAGCCCCGCGCTTACCTACGAGCAGTACTTC.

This clone was recorded once. CDR3 in amino acids: CASSFFSGRARGTDTQYF. The CDR3 coding sequence is TGTGCCAGCAGCTTTTTTAGCGGGAGGGCCCGGGGAACAGATACGCAGTATTTT. The V gene is TRBV12-1, the J gene TRBJ2-3; the D segment call TRBD2 is taken from the table without a DNA check. TRBV12-1 is annotated as a pseudogene. The CDR3 has 18 residues.

The V and J genes are TRBV7-8 and TRBJ2-3; 15 bases are shared with TRBD2. The CDR3 consists of 20 residues. After removal of 4 bases from V and 0 bases from J, the junction contained 11 bases not matched to a gene. Germline V gene sequence: CDR1 SGHVS, CDR2 FQNEAQ. This CDR3 is CASSSGLAGGPTLSTDTQYF. The CDR3 DNA follows: TGTGCCAGCAGCTCCGGACTAGCGGGGGGGCCTACTCTAAGCACAGATACGCAGTATTTT.

As DNA, the CDR3 is TGTGCCAGTAGCGCGAGCTCCTATAATTCACCCCTCCACTTT. Protein sequence: CASSASSYNSPLHF. This chain uses TRBV19 with TRBJ1-6; unclear D gene. The V gene lost 6 bases and the J gene lost 0 bases, with 6 bases spanning the gap. Germline assignment: CDR1 LNHDA and CDR2 SQIVND (reference sequence). The CDR3 runs to 14 residues. The whole variable domain, remainder taken from reference TRBV19 and TRBJ1-6, is DGGITQSPKYLFRKEGQNVTLSCEQNLNHDAMYWYRQDPGQGLRLIYYSQIVNDFQKGDIAEGYSVSREKKESFPLTVTSAQKNPTAFYLCASSASSYNSPLHFGNGTRLTVT.

The gene calls are TRBV7-8 and TRBJ2-1; 7 bases fit TRBD1. After removal of 0 bases from V and 6 bases from J, the junction contained 2 bases not matched to a gene. Germline values: CDR1 SGHVS, CDR2 FQNEAQ. The CDR3 has 14 amino acids. CDR3 bases: TGTGCCAGCAGCTTAGCACCAGGGGGCAATGAGCAGTTCTTC. Amino acids: CASSLAPGGNEQFF.

V is TRBV6-2 or TRBV6-3 and J is TRBJ2-5, with D perhaps TRBD2 (6 bases). The CDR3 extends over 12 amino acids. V shed 5 bases and J shed 13 bases, with 17 bases lying between them. Germline CDR1 and CDR2: MNHEY and SVGEGT. CDR3 DNA sequence: TGTGCCAGCAGTATAGGGACTCCAGTCCCGTACTTC. Amino acids: CASSIGTPVPYF.

This chain connects TRBV2 to TRBJ1-2, with 7 bases matching TRBD1. J gave up 1 base and V 6 bases, and 5 bases lay outside the gene matches. The V gene's germline CDR1 is SNHLY and CDR2 FYNNEI. CDR3 length: 14 residues. CDR3: CASRGGQSNYGYTF. CDR3 in DNA: TGTGCCAGCAGAGGGGGACAGAGTAACTATGGCTACACCTTC.

The V call is TRBV20-1, the J call TRBJ1-5, with 7 nucleotides matching TRBD1. Germline CDR1 reads DFQATT; CDR2 reads SNEGSKA (reference sequence). The CDR3 spans 15 residues. With V trimmed by 3 bases and J by 7 bases, 12 bases remained unmatched. The CDR3 coding sequence is TGCAGTGCTAGTGACACCGGGACAGCCGACCAGCCCCAGCATTTT. Encoded protein: CSASDTGTADQPQHF.

This clone was seen just once. The rearrangement uses TRBV6-2 or TRBV6-3 and TRBJ2-5; D gene ambiguous. Germline V gives CDR1 MNHEY, CDR2 SVGEGT. Trimming left V 4 bases short and J 5 bases short, with 8 bases between. CDR3 length equals 12 residues. CDR3 sequence: CASSFPRETQYF. The DNA for the CDR3 is TGTGCCAGCAGTTTTCCTCGGGAGACCCAGTACTTC.

The rearrangement uses TRBV4-2 and TRBJ1-2, with D uncertain. Trimming cost V 1 base and J 5 bases, with 11 bases left between them. The CDR3 length is 14 residues. Germline CDR1 is LGHNA and CDR2 is YNFKEQ. Written as DNA, the CDR3 is TGTGCCAGCAGCCAAGGGAGTGAGGAATATGGCTACACCTTC. This sequence encodes CASSQGSEEYGYTF.

V and J are TRBV5-4 and TRBJ1-2; TRBD1 matches at 7 bases. V trimming: 5 bases; J trimming: 2 bases; junction bases outside the gene matches: 6. CDR1 is SGHNT and CDR2 is YYREEE in the germline V gene (reference sequence). The CDR3 sequence is 14 residues long. The CDR3 DNA reads as TGTGCCAGCAGTGACAGGGTTTGGAACTATGGCTACACCTTC. Translating gives CASSDRVWNYGYTF.

V and J are TRBV19 and TRBJ1-1; 8 nucleotides agree with TRBD1. Germline CDR1 is LNHDA and CDR2 is SQIVND (reference sequence). The J segment lost 5 bases and the V segment lost 4 bases, leaving 6 bases of the junction unmatched. This CDR3 region has 14 residues. The CDR3 loop reads CASSTTGGKTEAFF. The CDR3 DNA sequence: TGTGCCAGTAGTACCACAGGGGGGAAGACTGAAGCTTTCTTT.

This chain uses TRBV19 with TRBJ1-5; D unresolved. V was clipped by 1 base and J by 6 bases, with 10 bases between them. Germline CDR1 and CDR2: LNHDA and SQIVND (reference sequence). This CDR3 is built from 14 residues. In nucleotides, the CDR3 is TGTGCCAGTAGTATAGGAGGGTTGCCTCAGCCCCAGCATTTT. The encoded protein is CASSIGGLPQPQHF.